These 20 T cell receptor beta chains came from one sample sequenced in a study of blood T cell repertoires in COVID-19. Libraries were prepared by immunoSEQ multiplex PCR; TCRdb keeps only in-frame clonotypes and omits some of them. The table shows approximately 150,000 clones, with around 80% occurring only once. Sequenced input: peripheral blood. Receptor source: a human donor with acute or convalescent COVID-19. The donor label of this sample is uncertain.

The chain links TRBV5-1 to TRBJ1-4; 8 bases fit TRBD1. CDR1 and CDR2 from the germline V gene are SGHRS and YFSETQ. The ends lost 3 bases at V and 10 bases at J; junction bases unmatched: 20. The CDR3 has 18 amino acids. CDR3 region: CASSSSNQGARRVGKLFF. CDR3 DNA sequence: TGCGCCAGCAGCTCATCCAACCAGGGGGCGCGTCGAGTTGGAAAACTGTTTTTT. The full variable domain, in which reference TRBV5-1 and TRBJ1-4 provide the parts outside the CDR3, is KAGVTQTPRYLIKTRGQQVTLSCSPISGHRSVSWYQQTPGQGLQFLFEYFSETQRNKGNFPGRFSGRQFSNSRSEMNVSTLELGDSALYLCASSSSNQGARRVGKLFFGSGTQLSVL.

The V and J genes are TRBV7-9 and TRBJ2-7; 8 bases line up with TRBD1. This CDR3 spans 15 amino acids. J was trimmed by 2 bases and V by 7 bases; bases with no gene match: 10. The germline V gene has CDR1 SEHNR and CDR2 FQNEAQ (reference sequence). CDR3 DNA sequence: TGTGCCAGCATCCTTGGACAGGGCTTAACCTACGAGCAGTACTTC. This translates into CASILGQGLTYEQYF. Drawing the rest from reference TRBV7-9 and TRBJ2-7, the complete variable domain is DTGVSQNPRHKITKRGQNVTFRCDPISEHNRLYWYRQTLGQGPEFLTYFQNEAQLEKSRLLSDRFSAERPKGSFSTLEIQRTEQGDSAMYLCASILGQGLTYEQYFGPGTRLTVT.

This clone was detected a few times. V usage is TRBV5-1 and J usage is TRBJ1-2; 7 bases match TRBD1. From germline, CDR1 is SGHRS and CDR2 YFSETQ. There are 15 residues in the CDR3. With 0 bases clipped from V and 2 bases from J, the junction kept 4 bases outside the gene matches. DNA of the CDR3: TGCGCCAGCAGCTTGGTTCAGGGGGAGAACTATGGCTACACCTTC. Encoded protein: CASSLVQGENYGYTF.

This chain connects TRBV19 to TRBJ1-6, with D possibly matching TRBD1 (5 bases). CDR3 length: 15 residues. The V end lost 5 bases, the J end lost 7 bases, and 15 bases lay between the germline ends. The V gene's germline CDR1 is LNHDA and CDR2 SQIVND (reference sequence). CDR3 coding DNA: TGTGCCAGTAGTCAGGGTGACAGAGTCAATTCACCCCTCCACTTT. Protein: CASSQGDRVNSPLHF.

CDR3 coding DNA: TGTGCCAGTAGTATACAGGGAACGACTCGTGGCTACACCTTC. It is translated as CASSIQGTTRGYTF. The J gene is TRBJ1-2, the V gene TRBV19; D is perhaps TRBD1 (5 bases). There are 14 residues in the CDR3. Deletions cut 2 bases from V and 7 bases from J, with 14 bases between. Germline CDR1 and CDR2: LNHDA and SQIVND (reference sequence). The full variable domain, rest sourced from reference TRBV19 and TRBJ1-2, is DGGITQSPKYLFRKEGQNVTLSCEQNLNHDAMYWYRQDPGQGLRLIYYSQIVNDFQKGDIAEGYSVSREKKESFPLTVTSAQKNPTAFYLCASSIQGTTRGYTFGSGTRLTVV.

This sequence joins TRBV19 and TRBJ2-2, with 10 bases aligning to TRBD2. The CDR3 runs to 16 residues. With V trimmed by 5 bases and J by 3 bases, 6 bases remained unmatched. The germline gives CDR1 LNHDA, CDR2 SQIVND (reference sequence). The CDR3 sequence: CASSPVAGGYTGELFF. CDR3 sequence (DNA): TGTGCCAGTAGTCCAGTAGCGGGGGGCTACACCGGGGAGCTGTTTTTT. Drawing the rest from reference TRBV19 and TRBJ2-2, the complete variable domain is DGGITQSPKYLFRKEGQNVTLSCEQNLNHDAMYWYRQDPGQGLRLIYYSQIVNDFQKGDIAEGYSVSREKKESFPLTVTSAQKNPTAFYLCASSPVAGGYTGELFFGEGSRLTVL.

The rearrangement joins TRBV5-4 to TRBJ1-2, with D possibly matching TRBD1 (5 bases). In germline, CDR1 is SGHNT, CDR2 YYREEE (reference sequence). This CDR3 spans 12 amino acids. V dropped 4 bases and J dropped 8 bases, with 12 bases sitting between them. The CDR3 nucleotides read TGTGCCAGCAGCCTAGGACATGAAGGCTACACCTTC. It is translated as CASSLGHEGYTF. Full variable domain (rest looked up from reference TRBV5-4 and TRBJ1-2): ETGVTQSPTHLIKTRGQQVTLRCSSQSGHNTVSWYQQALGQGPQFIFQYYREEENGRGNFPPRFSGLQFPNYSSELNVNALELDDSALYLCASSLGHEGYTFGSGTRLTVV.

The CDR3: CASSFHKEGEAFF. CDR3 DNA sequence: TGTGCCAGCAGTTTTCATAAGGAGGGCGAAGCTTTCTTT. The chain joins TRBV12-3 or TRBV12-4 to TRBJ1-1; no reliable D call. The CDR3 extends over 13 amino acids. The V and J ends lost 3 bases and 8 bases respectively, with 13 bases between them.

This clone was seen only a few times. V usage is TRBV6-1 and J usage is TRBJ1-6; no firm D call. Germline CDR1 is MNHNS and CDR2 is SASEGT. Trimming stripped 2 bases from V and 8 bases from J, with 13 bases between. This CDR3 has 15 amino acids. CDR3 sequence reads: CASSELSSGYSPLHF. The CDR3, as DNA: TGTGCCAGCAGTGAACTGTCGTCGGGTTATTCACCCCTCCACTTT.

This clone was counted only a few times. The chain has TRBV5-1 and TRBJ1-4, with 7 bases identical to TRBD1. The germline V gene encodes CDR1 SGHRS and CDR2 YFSETQ. This CDR3 comprises 15 residues. Trimming removed 2 bases from V and 5 bases from J; junction bases left unmatched: 6. Here the CDR3 reads CASSLRGGENEKLFF. CDR3 in DNA: TGCGCCAGCAGCTTAAGAGGGGGCGAGAATGAAAAACTGTTTTTT. Full variable domain (missing parts from reference TRBV5-1 and TRBJ1-4): KAGVTQTPRYLIKTRGQQVTLSCSPISGHRSVSWYQQTPGQGLQFLFEYFSETQRNKGNFPGRFSGRQFSNSRSEMNVSTLELGDSALYLCASSLRGGENEKLFFGSGTQLSVL.

The CDR3 region has the DNA TGTGCCAGCAGCCAGTCGGGACAGAATAGCAATCAGCCCCAGCATTTT. It codes for CASSQSGQNSNQPQHF. The chain has TRBV3-1 (or the pseudogene TRBV3-2) and TRBJ1-5; the match to TRBD1 covers 7 bases. This CDR3 is 16 amino acids long. J gave up 0 bases and V 3 bases, and 5 bases lay outside the gene matches. Germline CDR1 is LGHDT and CDR2 is YNNKEL (reference sequence).

This sequence joins TRBV30 and TRBJ1-2; 8 positions match TRBD1. Germline CDR1 and CDR2: GTSNPN and SVGIG (reference sequence). This CDR3 has 17 amino acids. J gave up 4 bases and V 2 bases, and 15 bases lay outside the gene matches. CDR3: CAWSRASGQGVLYGYTF. CDR3 DNA sequence: TGTGCCTGGAGTAGAGCTTCTGGACAGGGAGTCCTCTATGGCTACACCTTC.

CDR3 DNA: TGTGCCAGCAGGAAGGACAGGGACAATCAGCCCCAGCATTTT. Translation gives CASRKDRDNQPQHF. This chain uses TRBV27 with TRBJ1-5; TRBD1 aligns across 8 bases. CDR1 and CDR2 (germline): MNHEY, SMNVEV (reference sequence). J gave up 3 bases and V 6 bases, and 4 bases lay outside the gene matches. This CDR3 spans 14 amino acids.

The chain has TRBV6-4 and TRBJ2-1; TRBD2 matches at 8 bases. Per the germline V gene, CDR1 is MRHNA and CDR2 is SNTAGT. The junction had 10 bases not matched to a gene; V was cut back by 9 bases and J by 9 bases. This CDR3 is built from 13 residues. CDR3 nucleotides: TGTGCCAGTGCAGCGGGGGCCAGTACTGAGCAGTTCTTC. As protein: CASAAGASTEQFF.

This rearrangement joins TRBV7-2 to TRBJ2-3, with a possible D match to TRBD1 (6 bases). This CDR3 has 15 amino acids. Germline V gives CDR1 SGHTA, CDR2 FQGNSA. The V end was cut by 0 bases, the J end by 2 bases, with 9 bases between. CDR3 DNA: TGTGCCAGCAGCTTAGCGGGGGCCTCCACAGATACGCAGTATTTT. Amino acid sequence: CASSLAGASTDTQYF.

The chain recombines TRBV4-1 with TRBJ2-3; 10 nucleotides match TRBD2. The J segment lost 4 bases and the V segment lost 1 base, leaving 5 bases of the junction unmatched. The CDR3 has 16 residues. Germline CDR1 MGHRA, CDR2 YSYEKL. The CDR3 DNA sequence: TGCGCCAGCAGCCAAGGTCAGCGGGGGGGCCCAGATACGCAGTATTTT. Protein: CASSQGQRGGPDTQYF.

This chain links TRBV21-1 with TRBJ1-2. TRBV21-1 is deemed a pseudogene. The CDR3 runs to 17 residues. This chain's CDR3 is CASSKGRGPWQNYGYTF. CDR3 nucleotide sequence: TGTGCCAGCAGCAAAGGGAGAGGGCCCTGGCAAAACTATGGCTACACCTTC.

The chain carries TRBV7-3 and TRBJ1-2, with 8 bases fitting TRBD1. Trimming at V came to 8 bases and at J to 5 bases, leaving 10 bases not matched to a gene. Germline V gene data show CDR1 as SGHTA and CDR2 as FQGTGA. This CDR3 is built from 14 residues. In DNA form, the CDR3 reads TGTGCCAGCGACCCATCCGACAGGGGATATGGCTACACCTTC. Protein sequence: CASDPSDRGYGYTF.

The chain recombines TRBV19 with TRBJ1-1, with a possible D match to TRBD1 (5 bases). The germline V gene encodes CDR1 LNHDA and CDR2 SQIVND (reference sequence). V was trimmed by 5 bases and J by 2 bases, leaving 12 bases between them. This CDR3 has 14 residues. CDR3 coding DNA: TGTGCCAGTAGTTCACAGGAAGTCAACACTGAAGCTTTCTTT. This gives the protein CASSSQEVNTEAFF.

CDR3: CASSQRGGRETQYF. DNA of the CDR3: TGTGCCAGCAGCCAGCGGGGGGGCCGTGAGACCCAGTACTTC. The gene calls are TRBV3-1 (or the pseudogene TRBV3-2) and TRBJ2-5; 9 positions match TRBD2. The CDR3 length is 14 residues. CDR1 is LGHDT, CDR2 YNNKEL, per germline (reference sequence). V was clipped by 3 bases and J by 5 bases; unmatched bases: 4.